This is a list of T cell receptor beta chains from one sample in a study of blood T cell repertoires in COVID-19. The repertoire was sequenced with immunoSEQ multiplex PCR; TCRdb's copy has only in-frame clones and lacks some. In the table there are 90,000 to 120,000 clones, under 95% of which are singletons. Material for sequencing was peripheral blood. These receptors were obtained from a woman between 25 and 40 years old with acute or convalescent COVID-19. Each CDR3 is given with its conserved first and last residue. D genes are given only for firm matches. Part of the rows lack a size; the others show once, few, many or a class for expanded clones.

CDR3aa: CASSPGRDTDTQYF
CDR3nt: TGTGCCAGCAGCCCCGGCAGGGACACAGATACGCAGTATTTT
abundance: -
v_gene: TRBV5-4
d_gene: -
j_gene: TRBJ2-3

CDR3aa: CASSQKVSAISEQYF
CDR3nt: TGTGCCAGCAGCCAAAAAGTATCCGCGATTAGCGAGCAGTACTTC
abundance: few
v_gene: TRBV4-2
d_gene: -
j_gene: TRBJ2-7

CDR3aa: CASSPILSGNTIYF
CDR3nt: TGTGCCAGCAGTCCCATACTCTCTGGAAACACCATATATTTT
abundance: -
v_gene: TRBV27
d_gene: -
j_gene: TRBJ1-3

CDR3aa: CASSPLPRTSGGVDTQYF
CDR3nt: TGCGCCAGCAGCCCCCTACCCCGGACTAGCGGGGGGGTGGATACGCAGTATTTT
abundance: -
v_gene: TRBV4-3
d_gene: TRBD2
j_gene: TRBJ2-3

CDR3aa: CATSDVLRQAPRFSYNSPLHF
CDR3nt: TGTGCCACCAGTGACGTCTTAAGACAGGCCCCTCGATTCTCCTATAATTCACCCCTCCACTTT
abundance: once
v_gene: TRBV24-1
d_gene: -
j_gene: TRBJ1-6

CDR3aa: CASRIQGVGEKLFF
CDR3nt: TGTGCCAGTAGGATACAGGGAGTAGGTGAAAAACTGTTTTTT
abundance: -
v_gene: TRBV28
d_gene: -
j_gene: TRBJ1-4

CDR3aa: CASSDPTAAGGRTYEQYF
CDR3nt: TGTGCCAGCAGTGACCCTACCGCCGCGGGGGGGCGGACCTACGAGCAGTACTTC
abundance: -
v_gene: TRBV2
d_gene: TRBD2
j_gene: TRBJ2-7

CDR3aa: CASSKEGQDNQPQHF
CDR3nt: TGTGCCAGCTCAAAAGAGGGACAGGACAATCAGCCCCAGCATTTT
abundance: once
v_gene: TRBV18
d_gene: TRBD1
j_gene: TRBJ1-5

CDR3aa: CASSPTDRAGNTIYF
CDR3nt: TGCGCCAGCAGCCCTACCGACAGGGCTGGAAACACCATATATTTT
abundance: once
v_gene: TRBV5-1
d_gene: TRBD1
j_gene: TRBJ1-3

CDR3aa: CASSLGADYGYTF
CDR3nt: TGTGCCAGCAGTTTAGGGGCAGACTATGGCTACACCTTC
abundance: -
v_gene: TRBV12-3/TRBV12-4
d_gene: -
j_gene: TRBJ1-2

CDR3aa: CATSDPGQGDYEQYF
CDR3nt: TGTGCCACCAGTGATCCGGGACAGGGAGACTACGAGCAGTACTTC
abundance: once
v_gene: TRBV24-1
d_gene: TRBD1
j_gene: TRBJ2-7

CDR3aa: CASKERLDTTGELFF
CDR3nt: TGCGCCAGCAAGGAGCGACTAGATACCACCGGGGAGCTGTTTTTT
abundance: -
v_gene: TRBV10-1
d_gene: -
j_gene: TRBJ2-2

CDR3aa: CASSQSWQGSQPQHF
CDR3nt: TGCGCCAGCAGCCAATCCTGGCAGGGGAGTCAGCCCCAGCATTTT
abundance: -
v_gene: TRBV4-3
d_gene: -
j_gene: TRBJ1-5

CDR3aa: CSVTNGLAGEQFF
CDR3nt: TGCAGCGTAACAAATGGACTAGCGGGAGAGCAGTTCTTC
abundance: -
v_gene: TRBV29-1
d_gene: TRBD2
j_gene: TRBJ2-1

CDR3aa: CASSSVEGYPYEQYF
CDR3nt: TGTGCCAGCAGTTCGGTCGAGGGATACCCCTACGAGCAGTACTTC
abundance: once
v_gene: TRBV6-2/TRBV6-3
d_gene: -
j_gene: TRBJ2-7

CDR3aa: CASSSTGVEAFF
CDR3nt: TGTGCCAGCAGCTCCACAGGGGTAGAAGCTTTCTTT
abundance: -
v_gene: TRBV7-2
d_gene: TRBD1
j_gene: TRBJ1-1

CDR3aa: CASTRTGGVRAFF
CDR3nt: TGTGCCAGCACCAGGACAGGGGGCGTTCGGGCTTTCTTT
abundance: -
v_gene: TRBV6-5
d_gene: TRBD1
j_gene: TRBJ1-1